The clone carrying this T cell receptor beta chain was seen only once. Its specificity is unknown. The data stem from a study of cytomegalovirus exposure and HLA in healthy donors. Healthy bone marrow donors formed the donor group. Study-wide points: Productive status was seen about 87% or about 30% of the time for most TCR beta V segments in an earlier analysis. Reportedly, TCR beta sequences accurately predicted HLA-A and HLA-B alleles in most subjects. The authors later linked a missense DCLRE1C variant to TCR beta V- and J-gene trimming.

PCR involved 60 Vbeta and 13 Jbeta primers. TCRdb keeps only in-frame clones here, not all; method: immunoSEQ multiplex PCR. The data show around 150,000 clones, around 75% seen once. CDR3 length equals 15 residues. Germline V gene data show CDR1 as SGHDT and CDR2 as YYEEEE. With 0 bases clipped from V and 2 bases from J, the junction kept 1 base outside the gene matches. The rearrangement joins TRBV5-6 to TRBJ1-2, with 10 nucleotides matching TRBD1. This TCR was sampled from a man aged 60 to 75 in good health and CMV-seronegative. The sequenced sample consisted of PBMCs. CDR3 DNA sequence: TGTGCCAGCAGCTTGGGGGACAGGGGAAACTATGGCTACACCTTC. This gives the protein CASSLGDRGNYGYTF.